This TCR beta chain was recovered during a study of radiotherapy plus CTLA-4 blockade in lung cancer. The germline CDR1 and CDR2 sequences are SGHRS and YFSETQ. Trimming took 1 base from V and 0 from J, leaving 12 bases between them. The CDR3 extends over 16 amino acids. Data came from immunoSEQ multiplex PCR; TCRdb stores just in-frame clones and leaves some out. The sample holds approximately 100,000 clones, approximately 78% seen once. The sequence was obtained from a human donor with non-small cell lung cancer who had a partial response to radiotherapy plus ipilimumab. This chain links TRBV5-1 with TRBJ2-3; D is ambiguous. Sequences were derived from peripheral blood, sampled from a patient treated with radiotherapy plus ipilimumab. The CDR3 bases are TGCGCCAGCAGCTTGATGGCGGCAGAGAGCACAGATACGCAGTATTTT. It is translated as CASSLMAAESTDTQYF.